Reported below is one TCR beta chain. The CDR3 covers 18 residues. V dropped 1 base and J dropped 2 bases, with 17 bases sitting between them. CDR1 PRHDT and CDR2 FYEKMQ come from the germline V gene (reference sequence). As processed by the authors: Quantification of nucleated cells was approximated via reference gene primer amplification. TCRdb's table, derived via immunoSEQ multiplex PCR, lists solely in-frame clones and lacks some. V and J calls plus clone size are reproduced from that table; the DNA served to infer D and trimming. There are about 110,000 clones in the sample; about 75% occur only once, and 19% lies in the top ten. This sample stems from a study of blood T cell repertoires in COVID-19. Study background: Acute-phase and convalescent COVID-19 samples originated in the United States, Italy and Spain. PBMCs, B-cell-depleted T cells, or T cells were the source of the cDNA or gDNA that made up the material.

The clonotype originates from a woman in her sixties or seventies with acute or convalescent COVID-19. What was sequenced was peripheral blood. The chain links TRBV13 to TRBJ2-2; D is perhaps TRBD2 (6 bases). DNA for the CDR3: TGTGCCAGCAGCTTAGCCCTTTGGAGGGGCCCTAACACCGGGGAGCTGTTTTTT. Encoded protein: CASSLALWRGPNTGELFF. The full variable domain, completed using reference TRBV13 and TRBJ2-2, is AAGVIQSPRHLIKEKRETATLKCYPIPRHDTVYWYQQGPGQDPQFLISFYEKMQSDKGSIPDRFSAQQFSDYHSELNMSSLELGDSALYFCASSLALWRGPNTGELFFGEGSRLTVL.